The source of this T cell receptor (beta chain) is a study of control samples from healthy donors and cancer patients. On this clone itself: Other DNA sequences in this specimen translate into the identical CDR3.

Sequencing was performed with immunoSEQ multiplex PCR; in TCRdb, only in-frame clones are kept and a portion is missing. This sample has around 80,000 clones, with 85% to 95% found just once. The TCR comes from a woman in her thirties in good health. The sequenced sample was blood.

The CDR3 DNA sequence: TGCGCCAGCAGCTTGGAGGCGGGGGGGGTCACCGGGGAGCTGTTTTTT. It yields the protein CASSLEAGGVTGELFF. V usage is TRBV5-1 and J usage is TRBJ2-2, with TRBD2 matching 9 bases. Germline V gene sequence: CDR1 SGHRS, CDR2 YFSETQ. The CDR3 length is 16 residues. Trimming cost V 0 bases and J 4 bases; bases outside gene matches: 4.